Each of the 28 T cell receptor beta chains below was sequenced from the same sample in a study of T-cell memory formation after mild COVID-19. TCRdb re-called the 5' RACE reads with MiXCR, one entry per CDR3 protein. Of about 560,000 distinct CDR3 sequences listed, 17% were seen once; the top ten hold just over 8%. The specimen was PBMCs or a T cell subset sorted from them (not recorded which). Receptors originate from an adult woman who had mild COVID-19 (a few samples of this study predate the infection). Cell type and time point are not known.

This clonotype was counted a few times. The rearrangement uses TRBV5-1 and TRBJ2-2; TRBD2 matches 7 bases. Per germline, CDR1 SGHRS and CDR2 YFSETQ. V gave up 4 bases and J gave up 4 bases; unmatched junction bases: 4. This CDR3 is built from 14 residues. The CDR3 coding sequence is TGCGCCAGCAGCCGGGACTACAGCACCGGGGAGCTGTTTTTT. Translating it yields CASSRDYSTGELFF.

The table lists this clonotype with many counts. The gene calls are TRBV29-1 and TRBJ2-7; D call uncertain. The CDR3 length is 11 residues. V was trimmed by 0 bases and J by 3 bases, leaving 3 bases between them. The germline gives CDR1 SQVTM, CDR2 ANQGSEA. The CDR3 DNA is TGCAGCGTTGAAGATCTCTACGAGCAGTACTTC. Amino acids: CSVEDLYEQYF.

This clonotype was seen at least ten times. This sequence joins TRBV7-9 and TRBJ2-1; 11 nucleotides agree with TRBD2. Trimming removed 3 bases from V and 4 bases from J; junction bases left unmatched: 5. Germline V gene sequence: CDR1 SEHNR, CDR2 FQNEAQ (reference sequence). This CDR3 spans 16 amino acids. CDR3 in amino acids: CASSLVAGGMYNEQFF. The CDR3 coding sequence is TGTGCCAGCAGCTTGGTAGCGGGAGGGATGTACAATGAGCAGTTCTTC.

This clonotype was seen a few times. This chain uses TRBV7-2 with TRBJ2-7; 7 bases are shared with TRBD1. Germline V CDR1 and CDR2: SGHTA, FQGNSA. V was pared by 4 bases and J by 2 bases, with 8 bases of the junction left unmatched. The CDR3 has 15 amino acids. The CDR3 DNA reads TGTGCCAGCAGCTCTCATCTAGGACAGGCCTACGAGCAGTACTTC. Translating it yields CASSSHLGQAYEQYF.

This clonotype showed up just a few times. The chain employs TRBV12-3 or TRBV12-4 and TRBJ1-2; D gene uncertain. The CDR3 spans 11 residues. Trimming pared 9 bases from V and 4 bases from J, leaving 9 bases between. The DNA for the CDR3 is TGTGCCAGTCGGATCGGCTATGGCTACACCTTC. It yields the protein CASRIGYGYTF.

The V call is TRBV12-3 or TRBV12-4, the J call TRBJ1-4, with D perhaps TRBD1 (5 bases). This CDR3 is 15 amino acids long. V was shortened by 5 bases and J by 8 bases, with 18 bases between the two germline ends. The CDR3 protein is CASSPDGGRGEKLFF. CDR3 DNA: TGTGCCAGCAGTCCCGATGGGGGAAGGGGCGAAAAACTGTTTTTT.

The rearrangement uses TRBV3-1 and TRBJ1-1; a possible D gene is TRBD1 (5 bases). This CDR3 comprises 11 residues. V gave up 8 bases and J gave up 1 base, with 5 bases separating them. Germline V gene sequence: CDR1 LGHDT, CDR2 YNNKEL (reference sequence). The CDR3 DNA is TGTGCCAGCCAGGGGAACACTGAAGCTTTCTTT. Residues: CASQGNTEAFF.

This clonotype was recorded many times. The chain couples TRBV7-3 to TRBJ2-7; no definite D call. V was shortened by 5 bases and J by 0 bases, with 11 bases between the two germline ends. Germline V gene lookup returns CDR1 SGHTA and CDR2 FQGTGA. The CDR3 spans 14 residues. CDR3 loop: CASSPDGSSYEQYF. The CDR3 region has the DNA TGTGCCAGCAGCCCTGACGGAAGCTCCTACGAGCAGTACTTC.

J is TRBJ1-2 and V is TRBV20-1; D ambiguous. Trimming removed 0 bases from V and 4 bases from J, with 12 bases in between. CDR1 is DFQATT, CDR2 SNEGSKA, per germline (reference sequence). The length of the CDR3 is 14 residues. The CDR3 reads CSARDLSRIYGYTF. CDR3 sequence (DNA): TGCAGTGCTAGAGATCTCTCCCGGATCTATGGCTACACCTTC.

This clonotype was counted only a few times. The chain carries TRBV6-5 and TRBJ1-1; D gene ambiguous. CDR1 and CDR2 (germline): MNHEY, SVGAGI. The length of the CDR3 is 13 residues. V shed 3 bases and J shed 3 bases, with 8 bases lying between them. The CDR3 DNA follows: TGTGCCAGCAGTTATGTTGGCTACACTGAAGCTTTCTTT. This encodes CASSYVGYTEAFF.

This clonotype has just a few counts. V gene TRBV4-2 combines with J gene TRBJ2-3; D tentatively reads TRBD1 or TRBD2 (6 bases each). V lost 0 bases and J 4 bases, leaving 11 bases between the germline ends. The germline V gene encodes CDR1 LGHNA and CDR2 YNFKEQ. The CDR3 loop spans 15 amino acids. DNA for the CDR3: TGTGCCAGCAGCCAAGAAGACGGGGGCGCAGATACGCAGTATTTT. Its protein product is CASSQEDGGADTQYF.

The chain couples TRBV12-3 or TRBV12-4 to TRBJ1-1, with 7 positions matching TRBD1. With V trimmed by 6 bases and J by 6 bases, 10 bases remained unmatched. There are 14 residues in the CDR3. CDR3 sequence (DNA): TGTGCCAGCAGCCTTGACAGGGCTCCTCCTGAAGCTTTCTTT. Translated: CASSLDRAPPEAFF.

The chain carries TRBV6-1 and TRBJ2-3; 8 positions match TRBD1. Germline V gene data show CDR1 as MNHNS and CDR2 as SASEGT. CDR3 length: 15 residues. After removal of 4 bases from V and 2 bases from J, the junction contained 5 bases not matched to a gene. The CDR3 region has the DNA TGTGCCAGCAGTGGGAGGACAGGGTCCACAGATACGCAGTATTTT. As protein: CASSGRTGSTDTQYF.

The sample holds many counts of this clonotype. The chain combines TRBV9 with TRBJ1-4; 7 nucleotides line up with TRBD1. Germline V gives CDR1 SGDLS, CDR2 YYNGEE. The CDR3 contains 15 residues. The ends lost 1 base at V and 4 bases at J; junction bases unmatched: 4. CDR3 coding DNA: TGTGCCAGCAGCGTACTCACAGGGGTTAATGAAAAACTGTTTTTT. Protein sequence: CASSVLTGVNEKLFF.

This clonotype came up a few times. V usage is TRBV7-9 and J usage is TRBJ1-2; maybe TRBD1 (6 bases). CDR3 size: 12 residues. Trimming left V 5 bases short and J 8 bases short, with 12 bases between. CDR1 and CDR2 (germline): SEHNR, FQNEAQ (reference sequence). The CDR3 DNA sequence: TGTGCCAGCAGCCTTGGTGGGGGCGGCTACACCTTC. It encodes CASSLGGGGYTF.

The chain has TRBV25-1 and TRBJ2-3; unclear D gene. Trimming took 5 bases from V and 2 from J, leaving 14 bases between them. CDR1 MGHDK and CDR2 SYGVNS come from the germline V gene. This CDR3 is 15 amino acids long. CDR3 in DNA: TGTGCCAGCAGTAGTATCTCCCAGTACACAGATACGCAGTATTTT. Its protein is CASSSISQYTDTQYF. The variable domain in full, with the rest retrieved from reference TRBV25-1 and TRBJ2-3, is EADIYQTPRYLVIGTGKKITLECSQTMGHDKMYWYQQDPGMELHLIHYSYGVNSTEKGDLSSESTVSRIRTEHFPLTLESARPSHTSQYLCASSSISQYTDTQYFGPGTRLTVL.

In its sample, this clonotype was seen many times. The chain is built from TRBV5-1 and TRBJ2-7, with TRBD2 matching 7 bases. V dropped 5 bases and J dropped 4; count of bases not matched to a gene: 6. CDR1 is SGHRS and CDR2 is YFSETQ in the germline V gene. This CDR3 comprises 13 residues. CDR3 region: CASRRSGTYEQYF. In nucleotides, the CDR3 is TGCGCCAGCAGACGCAGCGGGACTTACGAGCAGTACTTC. The variable domain in full, with the rest retrieved from reference TRBV5-1 and TRBJ2-7, is KAGVTQTPRYLIKTRGQQVTLSCSPISGHRSVSWYQQTPGQGLQFLFEYFSETQRNKGNFPGRFSGRQFSNSRSEMNVSTLELGDSALYLCASRRSGTYEQYFGPGTRLTVT.

V usage is TRBV24-1 and J usage is TRBJ2-1, with 10 bases lining up with TRBD2. Germline trimming cut 6 bases from V and 0 bases from J; bases unmatched to any gene: 1. CDR3 length: 15 amino acids. Germline V gene lookup returns CDR1 KGHDR and CDR2 SFDVKD. The CDR3 DNA reads as TGTGCCACCAGTATAGCGGGAGGCTCCTACAATGAGCAGTTCTTC. As protein: CATSIAGGSYNEQFF.

This chain joins TRBV5-1 and TRBJ1-6, with 10 bases that match TRBD1. This CDR3 spans 16 amino acids. In germline, CDR1 is SGHRS, CDR2 YFSETQ. J lost 10 bases, V lost 3 bases, and 10 bases had no gene match. CDR3 sequence reads: CASSSGQGGPRSPLHF. The CDR3 DNA sequence: TGCGCCAGCAGCTCTGGACAGGGGGGCCCGAGGTCACCCCTCCACTTT.

This chain links TRBV7-2 with TRBJ1-3; no firm D call. Trimming removed 3 bases from V and 0 bases from J, with 12 bases in between. The CDR3 consists of 16 residues. Germline CDR1 SGHTA, CDR2 FQGNSA. CDR3 sequence (DNA): TGTGCCAGCAGCTTGGACGGAACAAACTCTGGAAACACCATATATTTT. Protein sequence: CASSLDGTNSGNTIYF.

The CDR3 loop reads CASSQESVSQVPLHF. Here the CDR3 DNA reads TGCGCCAGCAGCCAAGAATCAGTATCGCAGGTACCCCTCCACTTT. This chain connects TRBV4-1 to TRBJ1-6; D gene unclear. The germline V gene has CDR1 MGHRA and CDR2 YSYEKL. The ends were cut back, 0 bases at V and 12 bases at J, with 15 bases in the middle. There are 15 residues in the CDR3.

This chain uses TRBV9 with TRBJ2-1; 7 bases align to TRBD1. The CDR3 sequence is 16 residues long. CDR1 is SGDLS, CDR2 YYNGEE, per germline. Trimming removed 3 bases from V and 2 bases from J; junction bases left unmatched: 8. In DNA form, the CDR3 reads TGTGCCAGCAGCGGCGCAACAGGGGTTACCTACAATGAGCAGTTCTTC. As protein: CASSGATGVTYNEQFF.

This clonotype was picked up many times. J is TRBJ2-5 and V is TRBV6-5; perhaps TRBD2 as D (5 bases). The CDR3 extends over 13 amino acids. Germline CDR1 and CDR2: MNHEY and SVGAGI. Trimming cost V 2 bases and J 5 bases, with 9 bases left between them. CDR3 sequence reads: CASSYARRETQYF. CDR3 bases: TGTGCCAGCAGTTACGCCCGGAGGGAGACCCAGTACTTC.

This clonotype was seen ten or more times. The chain has TRBV29-1 and TRBJ1-1; the D is unclear. Trimming removed 3 bases from V and 0 bases from J, with 2 bases in between. The V gene's germline CDR1 is SQVTM and CDR2 ANQGSEA. The CDR3 has 11 residues. CDR3 residues: CSVEVNTEAFF. The DNA of the CDR3 is TGCAGCGTTGAGGTGAACACTGAAGCTTTCTTT. The full variable domain, in which reference TRBV29-1 and TRBJ1-1 provide the parts outside the CDR3, is SAVISQKPSRDICQRGTSLTIQCQVDSQVTMMFWYRQQPGQSLTLIATANQGSEATYESGFVIDKFPISRPNLTFSTLTVSNMSPEDSSIYLCSVEVNTEAFFGQGTRLTVV.

This clonotype was detected a few times. J is TRBJ2-1 and V is TRBV9; D unresolved. The germline V gene has CDR1 SGDLS and CDR2 YYNGEE. The CDR3 covers 15 residues. The V gene lost 0 bases and the J gene lost 8 bases, with 15 bases spanning the gap. The CDR3 sequence is CASSVELDASHEQFF. The CDR3 DNA is TGTGCCAGCAGCGTAGAACTTGACGCTTCGCATGAGCAGTTCTTC. Variable domain in full (rest from reference TRBV9 and TRBJ2-1): DSGVTQTPKHLITATGQRVTLRCSPRSGDLSVYWYQQSLDQGLQFLIQYYNGEERAKGNILERFSAQQFPDLHSELNLSSLELGDSALYFCASSVELDASHEQFFGPGTRLTVL.

The V and J genes are TRBV7-3 and TRBJ1-2, with D possibly TRBD1 on 6 matching bases. CDR1 is SGHTA, CDR2 FQGTGA, per germline. V shed 2 bases and J shed 6 bases, with 13 bases lying between them. The CDR3 consists of 14 residues. The CDR3 DNA is TGTGCCAGCAGCTTACAGGGGACCCGGAATGGCTACACCTTC. The encoded protein is CASSLQGTRNGYTF.

This clonotype showed up just a few times. V and J are TRBV15 and TRBJ2-1; 7 bases match TRBD1. The CDR3 totals 17 residues. CDR1 is LNHNV and CDR2 is YYDKDF in the germline V gene (reference sequence). V was pared by 0 bases and J by 3 bases, with 8 bases of the junction left unmatched. Written as DNA, the CDR3 is TGTGCCACCAGCAGAGAGGGTCGGGACAGCCTCTACAATGAGCAGTTCTTC. Amino acids: CATSREGRDSLYNEQFF.

This clonotype showed up just a few times. V gene TRBV5-5 combines with J gene TRBJ2-6; D is possibly TRBD2 (5 bases). The germline V gene has CDR1 SGHKS and CDR2 YYEKEE (reference sequence). Trimming cost V 3 bases and J 1 base, with 17 bases left between them. CDR3 length: 18 residues. CDR3 bases: TGTGCCAGCAGCTCCCCCCCGGGGAAAATTTCTGGGGCCAACGTCCTGACTTTC. Protein sequence: CASSSPPGKISGANVLTF.